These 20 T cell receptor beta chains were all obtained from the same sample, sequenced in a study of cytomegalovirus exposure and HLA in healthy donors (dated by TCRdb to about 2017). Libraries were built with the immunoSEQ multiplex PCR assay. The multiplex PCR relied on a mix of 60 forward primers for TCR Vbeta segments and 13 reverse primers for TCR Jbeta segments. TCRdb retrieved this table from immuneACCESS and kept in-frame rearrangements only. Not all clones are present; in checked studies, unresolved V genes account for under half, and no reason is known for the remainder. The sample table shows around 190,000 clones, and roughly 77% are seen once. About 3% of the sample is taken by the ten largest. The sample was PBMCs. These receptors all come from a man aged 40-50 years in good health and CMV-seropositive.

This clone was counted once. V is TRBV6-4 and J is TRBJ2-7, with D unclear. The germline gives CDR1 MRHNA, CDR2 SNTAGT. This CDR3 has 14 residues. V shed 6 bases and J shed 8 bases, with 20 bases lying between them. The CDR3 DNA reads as TGTGCCAGCAGCGAATCCCCTACGTTGGTAAAGCAGTACTTC. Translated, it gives CASSESPTLVKQYF.

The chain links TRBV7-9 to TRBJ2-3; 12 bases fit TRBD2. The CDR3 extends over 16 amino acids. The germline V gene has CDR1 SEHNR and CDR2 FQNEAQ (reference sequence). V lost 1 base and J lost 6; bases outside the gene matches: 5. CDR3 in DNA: TGTGCCAGCAGCTTAGTTGGACTAGCGGGGACCGATACGCAGTATTTT. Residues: CASSLVGLAGTDTQYF.

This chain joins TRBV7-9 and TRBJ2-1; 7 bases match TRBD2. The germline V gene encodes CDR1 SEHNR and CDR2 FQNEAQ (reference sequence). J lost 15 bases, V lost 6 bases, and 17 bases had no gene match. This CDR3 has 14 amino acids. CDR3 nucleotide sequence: TGTGCCAGCAGTCCAGAAGGGAGCGGGACCGGTTGGTTCTTC. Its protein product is CASSPEGSGTGWFF.

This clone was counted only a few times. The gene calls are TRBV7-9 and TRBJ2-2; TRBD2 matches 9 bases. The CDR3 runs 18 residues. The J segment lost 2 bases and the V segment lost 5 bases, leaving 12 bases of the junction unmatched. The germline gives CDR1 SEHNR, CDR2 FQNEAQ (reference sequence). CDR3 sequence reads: CASSLLTSGSKNTGELFF. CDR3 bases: TGTGCCAGCAGCCTATTGACTAGCGGAAGCAAAAACACCGGGGAGCTGTTTTTT. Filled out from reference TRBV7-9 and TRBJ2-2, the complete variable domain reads DTGVSQNPRHKITKRGQNVTFRCDPISEHNRLYWYRQTLGQGPEFLTYFQNEAQLEKSRLLSDRFSAERPKGSFSTLEIQRTEQGDSAMYLCASSLLTSGSKNTGELFFGEGSRLTVL.

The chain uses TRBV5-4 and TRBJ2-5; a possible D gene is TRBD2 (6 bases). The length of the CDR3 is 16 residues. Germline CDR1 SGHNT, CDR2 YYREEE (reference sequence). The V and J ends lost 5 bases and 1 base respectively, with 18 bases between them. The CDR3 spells CASSPSPGGTQETQYF. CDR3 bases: TGTGCCAGCAGTCCCTCCCCGGGCGGGACCCAAGAGACCCAGTACTTC.

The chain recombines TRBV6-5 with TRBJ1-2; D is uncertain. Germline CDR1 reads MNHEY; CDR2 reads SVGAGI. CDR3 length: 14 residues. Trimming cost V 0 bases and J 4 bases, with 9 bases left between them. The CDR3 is CASSYSRYGYGYTF. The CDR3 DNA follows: TGTGCCAGCAGTTACTCGAGATACGGCTATGGCTACACCTTC.

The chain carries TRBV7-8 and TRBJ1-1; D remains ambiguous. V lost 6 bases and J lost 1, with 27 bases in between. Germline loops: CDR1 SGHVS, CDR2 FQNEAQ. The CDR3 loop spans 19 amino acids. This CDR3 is CASRRRKRGPSHSNTEAFF. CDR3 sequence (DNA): TGTGCCAGCAGGCGGCGAAAAAGAGGGCCCAGCCACTCGAACACTGAAGCTTTCTTT.

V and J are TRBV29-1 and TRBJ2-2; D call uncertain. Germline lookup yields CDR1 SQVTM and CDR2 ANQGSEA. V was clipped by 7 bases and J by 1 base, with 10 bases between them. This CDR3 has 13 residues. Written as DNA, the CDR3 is TGCAGCGGCCTAACAGTGAACACCGGGGAGCTGTTTTTT. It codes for CSGLTVNTGELFF.

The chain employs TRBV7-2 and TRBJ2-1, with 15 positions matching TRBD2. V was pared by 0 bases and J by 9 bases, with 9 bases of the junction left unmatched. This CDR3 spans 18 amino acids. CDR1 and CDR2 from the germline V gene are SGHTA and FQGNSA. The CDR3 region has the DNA TGTGCCAGCAGCTTAGCGCGGGTGGGACTAGCGGGAGGTGGTGAGCAGTTCTTC. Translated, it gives CASSLARVGLAGGGEQFF.

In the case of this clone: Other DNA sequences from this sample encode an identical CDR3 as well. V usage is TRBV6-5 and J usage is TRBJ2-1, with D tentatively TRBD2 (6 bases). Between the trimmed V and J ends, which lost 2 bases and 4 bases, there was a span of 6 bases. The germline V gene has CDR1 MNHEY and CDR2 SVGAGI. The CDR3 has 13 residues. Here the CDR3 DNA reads TGTGCCAGCAGTTACCGGGGGTACAATGAGCAGTTCTTC. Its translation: CASSYRGYNEQFF.

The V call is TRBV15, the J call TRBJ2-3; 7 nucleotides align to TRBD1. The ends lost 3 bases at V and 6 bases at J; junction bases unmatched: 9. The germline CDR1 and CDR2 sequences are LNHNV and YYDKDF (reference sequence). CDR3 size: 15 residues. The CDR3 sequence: CATSSRQGSLDTQYF. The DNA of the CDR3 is TGTGCCACCAGCAGTCGACAGGGCTCCCTTGATACGCAGTATTTT. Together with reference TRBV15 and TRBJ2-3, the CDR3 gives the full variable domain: DAMVIQNPRYQVTQFGKPVTLSCSQTLNHNVMYWYQQKSSQAPKLLFHYYDKDFNNEADTPDNFQSRRPNTSFCFLDIRSPGLGDTAMYLCATSSRQGSLDTQYFGPGTRLTVL.

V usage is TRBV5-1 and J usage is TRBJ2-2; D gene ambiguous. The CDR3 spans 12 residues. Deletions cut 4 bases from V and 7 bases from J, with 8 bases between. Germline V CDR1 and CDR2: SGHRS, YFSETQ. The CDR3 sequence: CASSLSLGELFF. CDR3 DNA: TGCGCCAGCAGCCTTTCACTCGGGGAGCTGTTTTTT.

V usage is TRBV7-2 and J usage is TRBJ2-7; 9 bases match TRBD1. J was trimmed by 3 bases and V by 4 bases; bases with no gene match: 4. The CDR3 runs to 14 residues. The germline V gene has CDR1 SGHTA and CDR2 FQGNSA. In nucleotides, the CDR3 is TGTGCCAGCAGCTACCGGGACAGGGTCTACGAGCAGTACTTC. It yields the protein CASSYRDRVYEQYF.

CDR3 DNA sequence: TGTGCCAGCAGCCAGGGACTCTGGGGGGATACGCAGTATTTT. Translating it yields CASSQGLWGDTQYF. The chain is built from TRBV5-8 and TRBJ2-3; perhaps TRBD2 as D (6 bases). Germline loops: CDR1 SGHTS, CDR2 YDEGEE. The V and J ends lost 4 bases and 6 bases respectively, with 15 bases between them. This CDR3 comprises 14 residues. The variable domain in full, completed from reference TRBV5-8 and TRBJ2-3, reads EAGVTQSPTHLIKTRGQQATLRCSPISGHTSVYWYQQALGLGLQFLLWYDEGEERNRGNFPPRFSGRQFPNYSSELNVNALELEDSALYLCASSQGLWGDTQYFGPGTRLTVL.

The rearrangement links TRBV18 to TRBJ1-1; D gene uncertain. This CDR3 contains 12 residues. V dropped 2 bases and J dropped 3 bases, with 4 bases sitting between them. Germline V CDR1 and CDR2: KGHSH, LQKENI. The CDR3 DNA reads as TGTGCCAGCTCACCAACAGACACTGAAGCTTTCTTT. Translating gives CASSPTDTEAFF.

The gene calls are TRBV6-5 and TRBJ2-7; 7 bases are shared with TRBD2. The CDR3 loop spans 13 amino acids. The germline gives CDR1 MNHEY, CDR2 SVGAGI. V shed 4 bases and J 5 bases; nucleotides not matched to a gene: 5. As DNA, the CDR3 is TGTGCCAGCAGTTTGCGGGAGCGCCACGAGCAGTACTTC. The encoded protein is CASSLRERHEQYF.

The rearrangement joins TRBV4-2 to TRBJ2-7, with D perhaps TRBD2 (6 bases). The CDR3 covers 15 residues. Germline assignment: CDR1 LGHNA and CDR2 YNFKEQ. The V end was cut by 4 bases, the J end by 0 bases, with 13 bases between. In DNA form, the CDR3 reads TGTGCCAGCAGCCCTAGGGAGGTCGACTCCTACGAGCAGTACTTC. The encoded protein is CASSPREVDSYEQYF.

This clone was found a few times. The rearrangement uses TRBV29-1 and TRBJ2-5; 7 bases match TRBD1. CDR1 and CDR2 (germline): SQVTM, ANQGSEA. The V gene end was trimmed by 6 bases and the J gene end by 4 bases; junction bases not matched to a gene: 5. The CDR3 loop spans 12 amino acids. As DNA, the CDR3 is TGCAGCGTCGGACAGGACGGAGAGACCCAGTACTTC. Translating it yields CSVGQDGETQYF.

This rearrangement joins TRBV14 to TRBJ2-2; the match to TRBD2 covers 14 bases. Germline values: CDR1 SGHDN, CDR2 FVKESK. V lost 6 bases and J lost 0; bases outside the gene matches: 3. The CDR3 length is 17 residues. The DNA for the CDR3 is TGTGCCAGCAGACGGACTAGCGGGGGGTCGAACACCGGGGAGCTGTTTTTT. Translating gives CASRRTSGGSNTGELFF.

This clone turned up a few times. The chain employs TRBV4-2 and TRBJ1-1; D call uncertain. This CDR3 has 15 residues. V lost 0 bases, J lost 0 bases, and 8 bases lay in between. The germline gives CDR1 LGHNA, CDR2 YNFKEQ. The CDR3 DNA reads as TGTGCCAGCAGCCAAGATCCAACAGTGAACACTGAAGCTTTCTTT. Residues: CASSQDPTVNTEAFF.